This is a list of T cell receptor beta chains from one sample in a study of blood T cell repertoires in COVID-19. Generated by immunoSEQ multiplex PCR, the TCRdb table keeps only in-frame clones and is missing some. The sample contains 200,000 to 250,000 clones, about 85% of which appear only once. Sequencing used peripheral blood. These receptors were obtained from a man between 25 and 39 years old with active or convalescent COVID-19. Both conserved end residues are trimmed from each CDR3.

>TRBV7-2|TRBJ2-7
ASSSGWAGGSYEQY
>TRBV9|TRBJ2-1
ASSVAVTAVEQF
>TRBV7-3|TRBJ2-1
ASSLTVGLAGDPSYNEQF
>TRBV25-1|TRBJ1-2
ASSDPDRNYGYT
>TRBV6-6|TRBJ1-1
ASSYVSMNTEAF
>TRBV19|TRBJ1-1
ASSIPGTEAF
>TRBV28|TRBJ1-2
ASSPGQRRGYGYT
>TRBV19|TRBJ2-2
ASTHSGGSRGAGELF
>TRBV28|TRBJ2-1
ASRSLVGEQF
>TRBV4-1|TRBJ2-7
ASPPPQRGYEQY
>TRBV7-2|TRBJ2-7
ASSLDIHEQY
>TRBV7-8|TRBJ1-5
ASSPVVGSNQPQH
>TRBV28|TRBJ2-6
ASTIWGGSSGANVLT
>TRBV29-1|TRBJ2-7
SVEGTSGGVYEQY
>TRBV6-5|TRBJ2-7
ASSRRGLEQY
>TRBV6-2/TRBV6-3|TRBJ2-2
ASSPRTGTGVNTGELF
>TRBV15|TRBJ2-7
ATSRGGRSYEQY
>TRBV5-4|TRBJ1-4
ASSPTTGGGEKLF
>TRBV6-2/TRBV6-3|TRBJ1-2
ASSERQGTFYGYT
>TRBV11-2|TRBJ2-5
ASSFSGGETQY
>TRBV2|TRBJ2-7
ASSEEGVFKEQY
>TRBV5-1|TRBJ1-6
ASQRLGENNSPLH
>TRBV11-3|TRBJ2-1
ASSQGQGAYNEQF
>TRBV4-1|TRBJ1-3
ASSQDERRLSGNTIY
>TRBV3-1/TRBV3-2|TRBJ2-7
ASSNRGISYEQY
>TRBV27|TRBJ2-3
ASSNTGSTDTQY
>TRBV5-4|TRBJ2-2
ASSLGGHLNTGELF
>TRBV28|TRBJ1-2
ASRGAVESANYGYT
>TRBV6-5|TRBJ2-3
ASGGLPEDTQY
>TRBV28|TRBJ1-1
ASSPLIPGNTEAF
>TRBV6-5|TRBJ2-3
ASTSSGPVEDTQY
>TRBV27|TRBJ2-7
ARPARTSGPYEQY
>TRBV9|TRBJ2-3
ASSVEGHSSTDTQY
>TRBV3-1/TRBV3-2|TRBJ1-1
ASNPNGRRRDFVTEAF
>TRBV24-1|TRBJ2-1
ATSDLGGGARNEQF
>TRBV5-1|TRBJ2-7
ASSLSGSGYPPYEQY
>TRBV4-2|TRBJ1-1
ASSHQQSAGTEAF
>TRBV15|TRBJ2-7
ATSREGDSNSYEQY
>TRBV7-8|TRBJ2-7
ASSWGQGTEQY
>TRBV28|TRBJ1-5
ASFSRGRDQPQH
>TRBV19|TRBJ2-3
ASSIGQGLTDTQY
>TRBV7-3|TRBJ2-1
ASSLRLADHNEQF
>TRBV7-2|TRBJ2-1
ASSFLRWNEQF
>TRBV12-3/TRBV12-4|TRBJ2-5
ASSPAWGLTQY
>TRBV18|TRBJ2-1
ASSPRLNNEQF
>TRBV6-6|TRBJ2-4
ASSSGSSFYIQY
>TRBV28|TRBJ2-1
ASSLRRAYNEQF
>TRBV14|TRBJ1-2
ASSQDSGRGYGYT
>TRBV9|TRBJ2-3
ASSYQTSGTDTDTQY
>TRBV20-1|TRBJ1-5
SASRRRMYRGRGQPQH
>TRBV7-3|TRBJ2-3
ASSPSSRRQGTDTQY
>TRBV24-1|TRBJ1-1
ATSDPDRPEAF
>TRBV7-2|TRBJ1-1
ASSLGGRVEAF
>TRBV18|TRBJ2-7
ASSPPRVGSSYEQY
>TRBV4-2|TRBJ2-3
ASTRQEFTDTQY